This TCR beta chain was captured by sequencing in a study of Graves' ophthalmopathy and Graves' hyperthyroidism (dated by TCRdb to 2016 to 2019). For context, the study as a whole: A patient counted as having stable hyperthyroidism if there was no progression to ophthalmopathy within 18 months of follow-up. The study used TCR beta repertoire signatures to distinguish Graves' ophthalmopathy from Graves' hyperthyroidism and to predict progression to ophthalmopathy. In total, approximately 140 blood samples were TCR-sequenced: 40 to 45 ophthalmopathy, some 72 hyperthyroidism and about 17 hyperthyroidism-to-ophthalmopathy patients. To explore V-J signatures that distinguish ophthalmopathy from hyperthyroidism, a discovery set of around 100 patients was enrolled, made up of 40 to 45 with ophthalmopathy and fewer than 60 with stable hyperthyroidism. An independent validation cohort comprised 18 hyperthyroidism patients and over 15 patients who later progressed from hyperthyroidism to ophthalmopathy. In several hyperthyroidism patients, the T-cell repertoires found in thyroid tissue were compared with those found in blood. After sampling, hyperthyroidism patients received methimazole starting at 30 mg daily, and ophthalmopathy patients received high-dose intravenous methylprednisolone. General conclusions and limits of the study: No statistical method was used to predetermine the sample size, and group allocation was not hidden from the investigators. In validation, the model predicted ophthalmopathy progression with about 71% sensitivity and 72% to 80% specificity; about a dozen predicted patients were CT-confirmed with GO in a median of around 6 months. The 13-signature model separated ophthalmopathy from stable hyperthyroidism with roughly 90% sensitivity and around 81% specificity in cross-validation, and 80%/75% in the test set. Most of the expanded thyroid clonotypes with a frequency above 0.001 were also detected in blood, and it was suggested that the thyroid immune response may be reflected by blood repertoires.

CDR1 and CDR2 were assigned from the germline V gene as SGHVS and FQNEAQ. The CDR3 runs 15 residues from the cysteine to the phenylalanine. Solely the CDR3 DNA is kept, with 45 bases framed from the first base. Trimming costs V 2 bases and J 6 bases, and their ends lie 14 bases apart. TCR beta CDR3 regions were amplified from RNA transcripts for repertoire sequencing. HTBI primers and the Qiagen OneStep RT-PCR kit were used in a first-round RT-PCR, which was followed by a second-round multiplex PCR, size selection and purification. Libraries were sequenced paired-end with 100 bp reads on an Illumina HiSeq2000. The source study handled its data this way. Reads were processed with SOAPnuke, discarding reads with adapters, uncalled bases, mean Phred below 15, or no exact constant-primer or identifier match. COPE v1.2.5 was used to merge high-quality paired reads. Each unique nucleotide sequence was defined as a clonotype, and clonotypes were aligned to IMGT TRB V, D and J references with MiTCR v1.1. The analysis was limited to V-J combinations with a frequency above 0.0001, which together covered just over 98% of the repertoires. For each V-J combination, a TCR clonal expansion and chaos score was defined as the ratio of F50 clonal expansion to chaos observed in the TCRdist matrix. Welch's t-statistics and random forest were used to narrow the features down to 10 to 15 V-J combinations, which were then fed into a naive Bayes classifier. Thyroid-blood repertoire similarity was quantified with the Morisita-Horn index. TCRdb reprocessed the public reads (quality trimming at Q25 with fastp, clone calling with MiXCR) and kept in-frame beta chains. Every CDR3 protein is listed once, alongside the most common genes and DNA of its rows. The V and J calls, along with clone size, are taken from TCRdb and not from the paper's own processing. Within this sample are about 1.1 million distinct CDR3 sequences, with less than 45% of them counted one time only. Jointly, the top ten make up approximately 12% of the sample.

This clonotype was seen repeatedly, ten times or more. Its binding antigen is unknown. No quality values exist for individual bases; no much larger clone is one base distant. Patients with hyperthyroidism were aged 18 to 65 years, had been newly diagnosed, and had a disease duration of less than 2 months. Patients with other autoimmune diseases, uncontrolled infections, pregnancy or lactation were excluded from the study. Diagnosis relied on clinical symptoms, serum thyroxine, TRAb, thyroid ultrasound and orbital computed tomography. Trizol reagent was used to extract the total RNA, and its quality was then checked on an Agilent 2100 Bioanalyzer.

Sequenced sample: peripheral blood or thyroid tissue (not recorded which). Here the chain combines TRBV7-8 and TRBJ1-5, and the D gene may be TRBD1, 5 bases matching. The clonotype was recovered from an adult man with Graves' hyperthyroidism. The nucleotides read TGTGCCAGCAGCTTATCGCCGCAGGGTTTTCAGCCCCAGCATTTT. This is translated as CASSLSPQGFQPQHF. The entire variable domain, with the stretches around the CDR3 drawn from the reference TRBV7-8 and TRBJ1-5 proteins, is GAGVSQSPRYKVAKRGQDVALRCDPISGHVSLFWYQQALGQGPEFLTYFQNEAQLDKSGLPSDRFFAERPEGSVSTLKIQRTQQEDSAVYLCASSLSPQGFQPQHFGDGTRLSIL.